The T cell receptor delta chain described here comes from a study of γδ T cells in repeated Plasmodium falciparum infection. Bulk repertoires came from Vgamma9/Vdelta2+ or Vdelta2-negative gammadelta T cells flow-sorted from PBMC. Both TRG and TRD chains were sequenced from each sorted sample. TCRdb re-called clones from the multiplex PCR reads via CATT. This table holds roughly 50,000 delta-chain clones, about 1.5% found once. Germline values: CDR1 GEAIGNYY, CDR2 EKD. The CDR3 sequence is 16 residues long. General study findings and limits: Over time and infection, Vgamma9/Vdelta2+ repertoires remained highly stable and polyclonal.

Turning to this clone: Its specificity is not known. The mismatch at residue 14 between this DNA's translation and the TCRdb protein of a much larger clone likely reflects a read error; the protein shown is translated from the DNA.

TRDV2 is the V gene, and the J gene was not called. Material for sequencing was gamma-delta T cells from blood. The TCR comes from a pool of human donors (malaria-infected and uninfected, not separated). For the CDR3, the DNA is TGTGCCTGTGACCCCCCGCGCACAGTGTACACCGATAAATTCATCTTT. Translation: CACDPPRTVYTDKFIF.